This T cell receptor beta chain was retrieved from a study of T-cell memory formation after mild COVID-19. Each CDR3 protein gets one entry after TCRdb re-called the 5' RACE reads with MiXCR. The table records 200,000 or so distinct CDR3 sequences, 15% to 20% of them present only once. This CDR3 region has 15 residues. With 0 bases removed from V and 5 bases from J, the gap between germline ends came to 9 bases. The germline V gene has CDR1 SGHKS and CDR2 YYEKEE (reference sequence). This sequence was found in an adult woman who had mild COVID-19 (a few samples of this study predate the infection). Cell type and time point are not known. The sequenced sample consisted of PBMCs or a T cell subset sorted from them (not recorded which). The V gene is TRBV5-5, the J gene TRBJ1-6; D remains unclear. Here the CDR3 reads CASSLGPGDNSPLHF. For the CDR3, the DNA is TGTGCCAGCAGCTTGGGGCCCGGTGATAATTCACCCCTCCACTTT.